This T cell receptor (beta chain) was sequenced for a study of blood T cell repertoires in COVID-19. About the research overall: Acute-phase and convalescent COVID-19 samples originated in the United States, Italy and Spain. T cells, B-cell-depleted T cells, or PBMCs supplied cDNA or gDNA.

In the authors' methods: By means of reference gene primer amplification, nucleated cell counts were estimated. Repertoires were generated with immunoSEQ multiplex PCR, while TCRdb's copy carries only in-frame clones and drops some. That table furnishes V, J and clone size, whereas the DNA furnished D and trimming. The sample records about 190,000 clones, about four fifths being singletons. A remark on this clone: The same CDR3 also results from other DNA sequences found in this sample.

Per germline, CDR1 LNHDA and CDR2 SQIVND (reference sequence). Trimming cost V 3 bases and J 7 bases, with 10 bases left between them. The CDR3 sequence is 13 residues long. J is TRBJ1-5 and V is TRBV19; D is undetermined. The specimen sequenced was peripheral blood. The receptor's source is a man aged 60-69 years with acute or convalescent COVID-19. This CDR3 reads CASSIRGEQPQHF. The CDR3, as DNA: TGTGCCAGTAGTATCCGGGGTGAGCAGCCCCAGCATTTT.